This T cell receptor beta chain was identified in a study of control samples from healthy donors and cancer patients. The CDR3 sequence is 11 residues long. The V end was cut by 3 bases, the J end by 5 bases, with 4 bases between. Germline CDR1 is SQVTM and CDR2 is ANQGSEA. TCRdb's table, derived via immunoSEQ multiplex PCR, lists solely in-frame clones and lacks some. Here the sample spans some 120,000 clones, roughly nine tenths being singletons. The source material was blood. The chain employs TRBV29-1 and TRBJ2-2; D unclear. The receptor comes from a young man in good health. CDR3 in amino acids: CSVEGTGELFF. The CDR3 DNA reads TGCAGCGTTGAGGGGACCGGGGAGCTGTTTTTT.